The rows below give T cell receptor beta chains drawn from one sample of a study of T cell repertoires in cytomegalovirus infection. These receptors have no known antigen. TCRdb ran MiXCR on the reads and lists one entry per CDR3 protein. The table has approximately 600,000 distinct CDR3 sequences, around 40% seen once. Sample: cultured PBMCs, taken from culture after CMV antigen stimulation. All receptors derive from a human donor in good health (CMV status not recorded). Some clones in this sample may be carry-over from other donors' samples. Both conserved end residues are part of each CDR3. The D gene is left open where the match is weak. Not all rows give a size; the values are once, few, many and, for expanded clones, a class.

>TRBV6-1|TRBJ1-5|few|.
TGTGCCAGCAGTGAAGTTAGCAATCAGCCCCAGCATTTT
CASSEVSNQPQHF
>TRBV12-5|TRBJ2-5|.|.
TGTGCTAGTGGTGATCTGGGAGGAGAGACCCAGTACTTC
CASGDLGGETQYF
>TRBV6-2/TRBV6-3|TRBJ2-1|.|TRBD1
TGTGCCAGCAGTTACCCGACAGGGATCGATGAGCAGTTCTTC
CASSYPTGIDEQFF
>TRBV7-4|TRBJ2-5|few|.
TGTGCCAGCAGCTCAGGACACAAACACCAAGAGACCCAGTACTTC
CASSSGHKHQETQYF
>TRBV12-5|TRBJ2-7|.|TRBD2
TGTGCTAGTGCCGAAGCGGGGGTGGACGAGCAGTACTTC
CASAEAGVDEQYF
>TRBV12-3/TRBV12-4|TRBJ1-1|.|.
TGTGCCAGCAGTACGGGGACGGGGAGCACTGAAGCTTTCTTT
CASSTGTGSTEAFF
>TRBV11-2|TRBJ1-5|.|TRBD1
TGTGCCAGCAGCCTCGGGACAGGGGGGTCCAATCAGCCCCAGCATTTT
CASSLGTGGSNQPQHF
>TRBV28|TRBJ2-1|.|TRBD2
TGTGCCAGCAGTTTCCCCCCCGGGACTAGCGGGGGGGCCGCGGATGAGCAGTTCTTC
CASSFPPGTSGGAADEQFF
>TRBV28|TRBJ2-3|few|.
TGTGCCAGCACCCTCCGACACCTTGATACGCAGTATTTT
CASTLRHLDTQYF
>TRBV4-1|TRBJ2-1|.|TRBD2
TGCGCCAGCAGCCAAGATGAGGCTAGCGGTGCTTACAATGAGCAGTTCTTC
CASSQDEASGAYNEQFF
>TRBV7-8|TRBJ2-7|.|.
TGTGCCAGCAGCTTGGGGCGCGAGGTTCGGCAGTACTTC
CASSLGREVRQYF
>TRBV7-2|TRBJ2-3|few|TRBD1
TGTGCCAGCAGCTTAAGACAGGGAGATACGCAGTATTTT
CASSLRQGDTQYF
>TRBV6-6|TRBJ2-7|few|.
TGTGCCGTCGGGGCCGGGTACGAGCAGTACTTC
CAVGAGYEQYF
>TRBV7-2|TRBJ2-5|few|TRBD2
TGTGCCAGCAGCTTAGACCTGACTAGCCCCCGACCTCAAGAGACCCAGTACTTC
CASSLDLTSPRPQETQYF
>TRBV7-9|TRBJ2-1|few|.
TGTGCCAGCAGCTTAACTGGGCGGACTACCTACAATGAGCAGTTCTTC
CASSLTGRTTYNEQFF
>TRBV18|TRBJ2-2|.|.
TGTGCCAGCTCACCACTCGGCACCGCGGGCACCGGGGAGCTGTTTTTT
CASSPLGTAGTGELFF
>TRBV7-2|TRBJ2-4|.|.
TGTGCCAGCAGCAAAGGGGGGGGGTTGGCCAAAAACATTCAGTACTTC
CASSKGGGLAKNIQYF
>TRBV7-6|TRBJ2-3|.|.
TGTGCCAGCAGCTCCCCAGGGGTGAGCACAGATACGCAGTATTTT
CASSSPGVSTDTQYF
>TRBV7-8|TRBJ2-7|few|.
TGTGCCAGCAGCCACCGGACAGCCCCCTACGAGCAGTACTTC
CASSHRTAPYEQYF
>TRBV7-6|TRBJ2-5|once|.
TGTGCCAGCAGCCTCCAGGGCAGTTGGAACTATGGGGAGACCCAGTACTTC
CASSLQGSWNYGETQYF
>TRBV2|TRBJ1-4|.|.
TGTGCCAGCAGTGGGACTGCTAATGAAAAACTGTTTTTT
CASSGTANEKLFF
>TRBV7-2|TRBJ2-7|few|TRBD1
TGTGCCAGCAGGGGACAGGGGCGCTACGAGCAGTACTTC
CASRGQGRYEQYF
>TRBV7-2|TRBJ2-1|few|TRBD2
TGTGCCAGCAGAAAAAAAGGGACTAGCGGGAGGGGTGATGAGCAGTTCTTC
CASRKKGTSGRGDEQFF
>TRBV6-4|TRBJ1-5|.|TRBD1
TGTGCCAGCAGCCGCTTTGAGACAGGGGGTGGTCAGCCCCAGCATTTT
CASSRFETGGGQPQHF
>TRBV7-2|TRBJ2-1|.|.
TGTGCCAGCAGCTGGCGGACCGGCAATGAGCAGTTCTTC
CASSWRTGNEQFF
>TRBV15|TRBJ2-5|.|.
TGTGCCACCAGGACCGGGCTAGGGTCGGAGACCCAGTACTTC
CATRTGLGSETQYF
>TRBV7-8|TRBJ2-7|many|TRBD1
TGTGCCAGCAGCTTAGTTTGGGGAGGGGACAGGGGGCGTCAGGGAAGCCACGAGCAGTACTTC
CASSLVWGGDRGRQGSHEQYF
>TRBV10-3|TRBJ1-5|few|TRBD1
TGTGCCACGGGCCGGGACAGGGAAAATCAGCCCCAGCATTTT
CATGRDRENQPQHF
>TRBV6-1|TRBJ2-7|.|.
TGTGCCAGCAGTGGAAAAGGGGGGACGGGATTCTACGAGCAGTACTTC
CASSGKGGTGFYEQYF
>TRBV7-8|TRBJ2-3|many|.
TGTGCCTCCGGGACAGATACGCAGTATTTT
CASGTDTQYF
>TRBV7-9|TRBJ1-2|few|.
TGTGCCAGCAGCTTGATGGCCAGGGTTGGCTACACCTTC
CASSLMARVGYTF
>TRBV5-5|TRBJ1-5|few|.
TGTGCCAGCAGCTTCTCCCTACAGGAGGGCGGTTTGCATCAGCCCCAGCATTTT
CASSFSLQEGGLHQPQHF
>TRBV7-2|TRBJ2-3|many|.
TGTGCCAGCAGCCGGGACTTCCTAGATACGCAGTATTTT
CASSRDFLDTQYF
>TRBV20-1|TRBJ2-1|.|TRBD2
TGCAGTGTGGCGGGAGGAACCTACAATGAGCAGTTCTTC
CSVAGGTYNEQFF
>TRBV19|TRBJ1-5|.|.
TGTGCCAGTAGAACCTTCGACGGGCGCAATCAGCCCCAGCATTTT
CASRTFDGRNQPQHF
>TRBV7-6|TRBJ2-2|few|.
TGTGCCAGCACCACTAAAGGGCTGAACACCGGGGAGCTGTTTTTT
CASTTKGLNTGELFF
>TRBV19|TRBJ2-7|once|.
TGTGCCAGTAGTCCCGAATTACGACAGGACTCCTACGAGCAGTACTTC
CASSPELRQDSYEQYF
>TRBV7-9|TRBJ1-1|few|TRBD1
TGTGCCAGCAGGGCCACCCCCGGGACAGGGGCCACTGAAGCTTTCTTT
CASRATPGTGATEAFF
>TRBV7-8|TRBJ1-5|.|TRBD1
TGTGCCAGCAGCCAATTGGGAGGGGGCGTAGGGCAGCCCCAGCATTTT
CASSQLGGGVGQPQHF
>TRBV19|TRBJ1-2|many|.
TGTGCCAGTGGTCCCCCGTGGGGGGACTATGGCTACACCTTC
CASGPPWGDYGYTF
>TRBV20-1|TRBJ1-6|.|.
TGCAGTGCTGACGGACTCTATAATTCACCCCTCCACTTT
CSADGLYNSPLHF
>TRBV2|TRBJ1-5|once|TRBD1
TGTGCCAGCACGACAGGGCAGGGGCAGCCCCAGCATTTT
CASTTGQGQPQHF